The 19 T cell receptor beta chains listed next were all sequenced from one sample in a study of identical twins. One entry per CDR3 protein results from TCRdb running MiXCR on the 5' RACE reads. Altogether around 250,000 distinct CDR3 sequences are present, 5.5% to 7.5% being singletons, with the ten largest covering roughly 14%. This same sample was also taken into another study, of T cells expressing NK-cell markers.

The specimen was CD8+ T cells sorted from blood. The receptor source for this set is a woman aged 18 to 35 in good health.

This sequence joins TRBV19 and TRBJ2-3; D tentatively reads TRBD1 or TRBD2 (5 bases each). The CDR3 runs to 14 residues. Germline CDR1 and CDR2: LNHDA and SQIVND (reference sequence). V lost 3 bases and J 6 bases, leaving 13 bases between the germline ends. The CDR3 here is CASSILGVRDTQYF. In DNA, the CDR3 is TGTGCCAGTAGTATCCTGGGGGTGCGGGATACGCAGTATTTT.

The chain links TRBV18 to TRBJ1-5; 7 bases line up with TRBD1. Germline assignment: CDR1 KGHSH and CDR2 LQKENI. CDR3 length: 14 amino acids. J gave up 1 base and V 4 bases, and 1 base lay outside the gene matches. The CDR3, as DNA: TGTGCCAGCTCACGGGGACAGAGCAATCAGCCCCAGCATTTT. This codes for CASSRGQSNQPQHF.

The chain employs TRBV7-9 and TRBJ2-5; no clear D. The CDR3 has 12 residues. Per the germline V gene, CDR1 is SEHNR and CDR2 is FQNEAQ (reference sequence). Trimming stripped 5 bases from V and 5 bases from J, with 9 bases between. CDR3 sequence reads: CASSPSSETQYF. DNA for the CDR3: TGTGCCAGCAGCCCCAGTTCGGAGACCCAGTACTTC.

This chain joins TRBV29-1 and TRBJ2-7; D is undetermined. Germline CDR1 SQVTM, CDR2 ANQGSEA. The CDR3 is made up of 12 amino acids. The ends were cut back, 7 bases at V and 3 bases at J, with 13 bases in the middle. The CDR3 nucleotides read TGCAGCGCGGCCCATCGGAGCTACGAGCAGTACTTC. Translated: CSAAHRSYEQYF.

This clonotype was seen a few times. The CDR3 DNA reads as TGTGCCAGCTACCGTCTGGGCTACACCTTC. Amino acid sequence: CASYRLGYTF. The chain joins TRBV9 to TRBJ1-2; unclear D gene. Germline lookup yields CDR1 SGDLS and CDR2 YYNGEE. Trimming took 7 bases from V and 8 from J, leaving 9 bases between them. There are 10 residues in the CDR3.

Ten or more counts support this clonotype. The rearrangement uses TRBV7-9 and TRBJ1-1; D is unclear. The V gene's germline CDR1 is SEHNR and CDR2 FQNEAQ (reference sequence). V was clipped by 7 bases and J by 0 bases, with 15 bases between them. There are 15 residues in the CDR3. CDR3 region: CASTPPEYMNTEAFF. In DNA, the CDR3 is TGTGCCAGCACCCCCCCTGAATACATGAACACTGAAGCTTTCTTT.

This clonotype showed up many times. The chain joins TRBV18 to TRBJ2-7; D is uncertain. This CDR3 has 17 residues. Trimming left V 3 bases short and J 2 bases short, with 20 bases between. Germline V gene lookup returns CDR1 KGHSH and CDR2 LQKENI. In DNA form, the CDR3 reads TGTGCCAGCTCACCGACCCTTAGGGCGGCAGTAACCTACGAGCAGTACTTC. Residues: CASSPTLRAAVTYEQYF.

This clonotype was counted ten times or more. The chain carries TRBV3-1 and TRBJ2-7, with TRBD1 matching 8 bases. Germline CDR1 LGHDT, CDR2 YNNKEL (reference sequence). This CDR3 comprises 15 residues. V shed 0 bases and J 1 base; nucleotides not matched to a gene: 2. CDR3 coding DNA: TGTGCCAGCAGCCAAGATCGGACAGGGTCCTACGAGCAGTACTTC. This sequence encodes CASSQDRTGSYEQYF.

This clonotype has just one count. V gene TRBV27 combines with J gene TRBJ2-7; 7 bases are shared with TRBD2. J gave up 5 bases and V 5 bases, and 6 bases lay outside the gene matches. CDR1 MNHEY and CDR2 SMNVEV come from the germline V gene (reference sequence). This CDR3 is 13 amino acids long. CDR3 sequence (DNA): TGTGCCAGCAGTCTGACTAGCTGGGACGAGCAGTACTTC. This encodes CASSLTSWDEQYF.

This clonotype occurred many times. The chain has TRBV3-1 and TRBJ1-5, with D possibly being TRBD1 (5 bases). This CDR3 is built from 14 residues. Germline V gives CDR1 LGHDT, CDR2 YNNKEL (reference sequence). Trimming shortened V by 4 bases and J by 4 bases, and 11 bases separated the two germline ends. DNA of the CDR3: TGTGCCAGCAGCCCTGAAAGGGGAAATCAGCCCCAGCATTTT. As protein: CASSPERGNQPQHF. Complete variable domain (other parts from reference TRBV3-1 and TRBJ1-5): DTAVSQTPKYLVTQMGNDKSIKCEQNLGHDTMYWYKQDSKKFLKIMFSYNNKELIINETVPNRFSPKSPDKAHLNLHINSLELGDSAVYFCASSPERGNQPQHFGDGTRLSIL.

This clonotype occurred a few times. The chain is built from TRBV29-1 and TRBJ2-7; D gene ambiguous. The CDR3 sequence is 12 residues long. Germline values: CDR1 SQVTM, CDR2 ANQGSEA. V dropped 3 bases and J dropped 4 bases, with 10 bases sitting between them. The CDR3 bases are TGCAGCGTTGAGGTCAGTAGATACGAGCAGTACTTC. Its translation: CSVEVSRYEQYF.

The chain uses TRBV5-1 and TRBJ1-1; D perhaps matches TRBD1 (6 bases). The V gene lost 5 bases and the J gene lost 5 bases, with 28 bases spanning the gap. Looked up from germline, CDR1 is SGHRS and CDR2 is YFSETQ. This CDR3 is 18 amino acids long. This chain's CDR3 is CASRRTQGFVSKDTEAFF. CDR3 sequence (DNA): TGCGCCAGCAGACGCACACAGGGATTTGTGTCGAAGGATACTGAAGCTTTCTTT.

This clonotype was counted a few times. The rearrangement uses TRBV7-9 and TRBJ1-1; a possible D gene is TRBD1 (6 bases). V was shortened by 5 bases and J by 7 bases, with 20 bases between the two germline ends. Germline CDR1 SEHNR, CDR2 FQNEAQ (reference sequence). The length of the CDR3 is 15 residues. CDR3 sequence: CASSPQSGGHGEAFF. DNA for the CDR3: TGTGCCAGCAGCCCCCAGTCTGGGGGGCACGGTGAAGCTTTCTTT.

Details on this clonotype: Since a much larger clone is just one base distant, this may be a read error. The gene calls are TRBV10-3 and TRBJ2-7; perhaps TRBD1 as D (6 bases). This CDR3 comprises 12 residues. Germline CDR1 is ENHRY and CDR2 is SYGVKD. The DNA for the CDR3 is TGTGTCACCTCGGACAGTCGGTACGAGCAGTACTTC. Translating gives CVTSDSRYEQYF.

This clonotype has a handful of counts. The chain recombines TRBV14 with TRBJ2-7; 11 positions match TRBD2. The CDR3 spans 15 residues. V gave up 3 bases and J gave up 4 bases; unmatched junction bases: 5. CDR1 SGHDN and CDR2 FVKESK come from the germline V gene. CDR3: CASSHRLAGLYEQYF. In DNA form, the CDR3 reads TGTGCCAGCAGCCATAGACTAGCGGGACTTTACGAGCAGTACTTC.

In this sample, this clonotype turned up a few times. The chain joins TRBV7-9 to TRBJ2-1, with TRBD2 as a possible D gene (6 bases). Between the trimmed V and J ends, which lost 2 bases and 8 bases, there was a span of 13 bases. The CDR3 is made up of 14 amino acids. Germline V lookup: CDR1 SEHNR, CDR2 FQNEAQ (reference sequence). The CDR3, as DNA: TGTGCCAGCAGCTTACAGGGTCGCGGGGATGAGCAGTTCTTC. This codes for CASSLQGRGDEQFF.

This clonotype was seen a handful of times. The chain joins TRBV14 to TRBJ1-3; no clear D. The V and J ends lost 0 bases and 4 bases respectively, with 4 bases between them. The germline gives CDR1 SGHDN, CDR2 FVKESK. This CDR3 comprises 13 residues. The CDR3 nucleotides read TGTGCCAGCAGCCAAGACAGGGGAAACACCATATATTTT. This sequence encodes CASSQDRGNTIYF.

This clonotype was found many times. The chain employs TRBV20-1 and TRBJ1-5; TRBD1 might be the D (5 bases). This CDR3 contains 15 residues. V gave up 6 bases and J gave up 0 bases, with 15 bases separating them. Per the germline V gene, CDR1 is DFQATT and CDR2 is SNEGSKA (reference sequence). This CDR3 reads CSALTAPFSNQPQHF. CDR3 nucleotide sequence: TGCAGTGCCCTGACAGCCCCATTTAGCAATCAGCCCCAGCATTTT.

This clonotype has at least ten counts. J is TRBJ2-3 and V is TRBV6-1; D is unresolved. This CDR3 has 15 amino acids. V was pared by 5 bases and J by 1 base, with 13 bases between. Germline-derived CDR1 and CDR2 are MNHNS and SASEGT. The DNA of the CDR3 is TGTGCCAGCAGTCCTCGGCTAGGCGGCACAGATACGCAGTATTTT. Its protein is CASSPRLGGTDTQYF.